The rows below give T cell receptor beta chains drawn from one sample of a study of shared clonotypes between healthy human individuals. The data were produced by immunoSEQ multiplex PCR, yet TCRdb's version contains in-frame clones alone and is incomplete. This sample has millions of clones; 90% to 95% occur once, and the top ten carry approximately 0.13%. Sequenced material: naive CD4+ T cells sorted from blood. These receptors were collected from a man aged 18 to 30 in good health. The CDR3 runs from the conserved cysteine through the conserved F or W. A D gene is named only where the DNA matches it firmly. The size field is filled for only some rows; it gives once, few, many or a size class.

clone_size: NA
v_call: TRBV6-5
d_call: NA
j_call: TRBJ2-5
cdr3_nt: TGTGCCAGCAGTAACGGTGGGGGGACCCAGTACTTC
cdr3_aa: CASSNGGGTQYF

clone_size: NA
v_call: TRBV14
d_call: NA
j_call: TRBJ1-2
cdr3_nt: TGTGCCAGCAGCCAAGACGGGAGGGTGATGAATGGCTACACCTTC
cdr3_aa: CASSQDGRVMNGYTF

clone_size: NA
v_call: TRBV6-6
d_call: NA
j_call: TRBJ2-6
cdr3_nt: TGTGCCAGCAGTTACAGCCGAGACAACGTCCTGACTTTC
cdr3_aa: CASSYSRDNVLTF

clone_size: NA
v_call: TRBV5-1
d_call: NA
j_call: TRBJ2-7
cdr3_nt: TGCGCCAGCAGGGCGGGGACTCAGCAGTACTTC
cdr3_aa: CASRAGTQQYF

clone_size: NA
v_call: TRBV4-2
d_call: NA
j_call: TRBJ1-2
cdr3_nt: TGTGCCAGCAGCCAAGAGGGGCAGGGTGGCGCCTATGGCTACACCTTC
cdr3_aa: CASSQEGQGGAYGYTF

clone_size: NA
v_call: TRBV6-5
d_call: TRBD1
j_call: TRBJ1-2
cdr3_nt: TGTGCCAGCAGTCCGGGGACAGGGAAAGGCTACACCTTC
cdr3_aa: CASSPGTGKGYTF

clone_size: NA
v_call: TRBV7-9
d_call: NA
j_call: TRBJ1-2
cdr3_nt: TGTGCCAGCAGCCTTGGACAGTTCCTCAACTATGGCTACACCTTC
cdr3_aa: CASSLGQFLNYGYTF

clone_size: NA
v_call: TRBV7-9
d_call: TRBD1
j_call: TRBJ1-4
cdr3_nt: TGTGCCAGCAGCTTACAGGGGGAGGGTGAAAAACTGTTTTTT
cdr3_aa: CASSLQGEGEKLFF

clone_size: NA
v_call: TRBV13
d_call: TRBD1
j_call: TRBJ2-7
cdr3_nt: TGTGCCAGCAGCTCTCGGGACAGGGGCTACGAGCAGTACTTC
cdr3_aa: CASSSRDRGYEQYF

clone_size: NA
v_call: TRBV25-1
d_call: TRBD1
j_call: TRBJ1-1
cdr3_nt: TGTGCCAGCAGTGAATCCGGGACCAAGGGGGCCGCTTTCTTT
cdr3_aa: CASSESGTKGAAFF

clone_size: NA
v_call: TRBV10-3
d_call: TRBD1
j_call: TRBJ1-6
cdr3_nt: TGTGCTACCTCGGGACAGTTAGATTCACCCCTCCACTTT
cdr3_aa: CATSGQLDSPLHF

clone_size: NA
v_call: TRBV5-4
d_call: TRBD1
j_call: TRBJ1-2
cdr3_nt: TGTGCCAGCAGCTTGTCCGGGACAGGGCATAACTATGGCTACACCTTC
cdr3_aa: CASSLSGTGHNYGYTF

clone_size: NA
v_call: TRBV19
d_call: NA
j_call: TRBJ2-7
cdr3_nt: TGTGCCAGTAGGATGACAGGTTTCTACGAGCAGTACTTC
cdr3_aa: CASRMTGFYEQYF

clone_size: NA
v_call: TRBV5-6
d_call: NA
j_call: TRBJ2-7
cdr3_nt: TGTGCCAGCAGCTTCCGGACTATCGAGCAGTACTTC
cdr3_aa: CASSFRTIEQYF

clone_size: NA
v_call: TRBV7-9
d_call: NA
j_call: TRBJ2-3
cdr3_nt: TGTGCCAGCAGCCCCAACCTCCCAGATACGCAGTATTTT
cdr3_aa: CASSPNLPDTQYF

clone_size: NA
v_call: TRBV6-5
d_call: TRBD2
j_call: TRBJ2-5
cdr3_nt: TGTGCCAGCCGACTAGCGGGGGGGCCATGGGAGACCCAGTACTTC
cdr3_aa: CASRLAGGPWETQYF

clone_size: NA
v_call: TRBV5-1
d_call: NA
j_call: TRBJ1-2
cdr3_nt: TGCGCCAGCAGCGCTCCCCCGGGGGCTGCTGGCTACACCTTC
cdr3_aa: CASSAPPGAAGYTF

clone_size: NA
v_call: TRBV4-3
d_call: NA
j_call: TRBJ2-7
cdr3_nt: TGCGCCAGCAGCCACGCGTCCGGGAGTGCCTACGAGCAGTACTTC
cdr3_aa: CASSHASGSAYEQYF

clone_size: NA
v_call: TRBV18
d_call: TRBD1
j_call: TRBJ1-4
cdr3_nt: TGTGCCAGCTCACCATTTCCAGGGGGCGATGGAAAACTGTTTTTT
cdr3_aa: CASSPFPGGDGKLFF

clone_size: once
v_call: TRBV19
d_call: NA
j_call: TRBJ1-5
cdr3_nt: TGTGCCAGTAGTATCTCTCCTCAGCCCCAGCATTTT
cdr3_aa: CASSISPQPQHF

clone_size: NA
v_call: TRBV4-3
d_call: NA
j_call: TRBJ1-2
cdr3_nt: TGCGCCAGCAGCCCATCCCCAGGGGCAAACTATGGCTACACCTTC
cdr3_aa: CASSPSPGANYGYTF

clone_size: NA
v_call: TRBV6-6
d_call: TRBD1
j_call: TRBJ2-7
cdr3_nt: TGTGCCAGCAGCCAGGGGGCGGAGGAGCAGTACTTC
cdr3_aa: CASSQGAEEQYF

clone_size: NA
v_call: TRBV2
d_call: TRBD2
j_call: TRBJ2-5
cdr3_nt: TGTGCCAGCACCCGCGGGGGTGAGACCCAGTACTTC
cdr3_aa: CASTRGGETQYF

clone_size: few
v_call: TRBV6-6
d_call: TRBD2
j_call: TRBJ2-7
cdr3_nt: TGTGCCAGCAGTTACTCAGCGGGAGGTTTTGCCGAGCAGTACTTC
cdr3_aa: CASSYSAGGFAEQYF

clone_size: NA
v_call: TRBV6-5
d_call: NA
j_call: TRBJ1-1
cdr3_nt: TGTGCCAGCAGTTATCTGAGCACTGAAGCTTTCTTT
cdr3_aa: CASSYLSTEAFF

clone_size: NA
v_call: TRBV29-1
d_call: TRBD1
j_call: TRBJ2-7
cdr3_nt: TGCAGCGTCTCCGGGACAGGGGGCGAGCAGTACTTC
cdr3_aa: CSVSGTGGEQYF

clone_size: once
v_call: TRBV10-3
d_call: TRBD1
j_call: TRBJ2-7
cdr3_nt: TGTGCCAACCCCTCGGACAGGGGGGGCGAGCAGTACTTC
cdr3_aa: CANPSDRGGEQYF